This T cell receptor beta chain was found in a study of blood T cells in healthy people across ages. The germline gives CDR1 SEHNR, CDR2 FQNEAQ (reference sequence). Trimming cost V 5 bases and J 3 bases; bases outside gene matches: 6. The CDR3 spans 15 residues. Combining a sample-barcoded 5' primer with a J-beta primer mix, a second PCR ran for 7 to 11 cycles. TCRdb called the 5' RACE reads again in MiXCR, with one record for every CDR3 protein. The sample contains hundreds of thousands of distinct CDR3 sequences, 25% of which appear only once. Whole-study results and caveats: In older individuals, TCR beta diversity per million T cells was lower, falling roughly linearly with age.

About this clonotype itself: What it recognizes is unknown.

These records were also assigned to another study, of T cells of mothers and their children.

This sequence was found in a boy aged 5-17 years in good health. The chain has TRBV7-9 and TRBJ2-3; 9 bases match TRBD2. Sequenced material: blood. The CDR3 loop is CASSRSGLATDTQYF. The CDR3 bases are TGTGCCAGCAGCCGCTCGGGACTAGCTACAGATACGCAGTATTTT. Supplemented by reference TRBV7-9 and TRBJ2-3, the full variable domain reads DTGVSQNPRHKITKRGQNVTFRCDPISEHNRLYWYRQTLGQGPEFLTYFQNEAQLEKSRLLSDRFSAERPKGSFSTLEIQRTEQGDSAMYLCASSRSGLATDTQYFGPGTRLTVL.